A selection of T cell receptor beta chains follows, all from one sample in a study of T cell changes during pregnancy in multiple sclerosis. Generated by immunoSEQ multiplex PCR, the TCRdb table keeps only in-frame clones and is missing some. The sample shows some 110,000 clones, 91% of them seen only once. The material was peripheral blood, obtained before pregnancy. These receptors originate from a female donor with multiple sclerosis, enrolled in a pregnancy study. The CDR3 runs from the conserved cysteine through the conserved F or W. A D gene is named only where the DNA matches it firmly. Size values are once, few and many counts, or a class for expanded clones, and some rows have none.

V	D	length	J	size	DNA	CDR3
TRBV15	.	17	TRBJ2-1	once	TGTGCCACCAGCAGAGATCTGACCTCCGGGAGAAACAATGAGCAGTTCTTC	CATSRDLTSGRNNEQFF
TRBV29-1	TRBD2	12	TRBJ2-1	.	TGCAGCTCCTTAGCGGGAGTGGGTGAGCAGTTCTTC	CSSLAGVGEQFF
TRBV27	.	15	TRBJ1-2	.	TGTGCCAGCAGTTTGCACCTCGGGAGCCTATATGGCTACACCTTC	CASSLHLGSLYGYTF
TRBV5-1	TRBD2	17	TRBJ2-1	once	TGCGCCAGCAGCTTGGCAAGACTAGCGGGGGGGCTCAATGAGCAGTTCTTC	CASSLARLAGGLNEQFF
TRBV6-4	TRBD2	17	TRBJ2-5	.	TGTGCCAGCAGTGACTCGAACCCAGCGGGAGGGCGGAAGACCCAGTACTTC	CASSDSNPAGGRKTQYF
TRBV28	.	11	TRBJ2-3	.	TGTGCCAGCAGTTTAGCGGATACGCAGTATTTT	CASSLADTQYF
TRBV29-1	TRBD1	16	TRBJ1-2	.	TGCAGCGTTGACTTCACCGGGACAGGGGGGATAGGTGGCTACACCTTC	CSVDFTGTGGIGGYTF
TRBV6-5	.	13	TRBJ2-1	.	TGTGCCAGCAGTTACCGGGTTGGCAATGAGCAGTTCTTC	CASSYRVGNEQFF
TRBV5-6	.	16	TRBJ1-2	.	TGTGCCAGCAGCTGGTTGTCGGGACTCACTAACTATGGCTACACCTTC	CASSWLSGLTNYGYTF
TRBV13	TRBD2	17	TRBJ2-7	.	TGTGCCAGCAGCATCTCTCCTGCGGGGGACCGCTCCTACGAGCAGTACTTC	CASSISPAGDRSYEQYF
TRBV4-2	TRBD2	16	TRBJ2-7	.	TGTGCCAGCAGCCAAGAGGGAGCGGGAAGCCCCTACGAGCAGTACTTC	CASSQEGAGSPYEQYF
TRBV7-9	.	13	TRBJ1-5	few	TGTGCCAGCAGCTTCGCGGGGTCTTGGCCCCAGCATTTT	CASSFAGSWPQHF
TRBV7-8	.	16	TRBJ2-1	.	TGTGCCAGCAGCTTAGTAGGGCTAGCCACCTACAATGAGCAGTTCTTC	CASSLVGLATYNEQFF
TRBV7-9	.	15	TRBJ2-1	.	TGTGCCAGCAGCTTAAATCAGGGGTCCTACAATGAGCAGTTCTTC	CASSLNQGSYNEQFF
TRBV15	TRBD1	13	TRBJ1-1	.	TGTGCCACCAGCGGGACAGGGGGCACTGAAGCTTTCTTT	CATSGTGGTEAFF
TRBV9	TRBD1	15	TRBJ2-3	.	TGTGCCAGCAGCGTCGGGACAGGGGACACAGATACGCAGTATTTT	CASSVGTGDTDTQYF
TRBV15	TRBD1	16	TRBJ2-5	.	TGTGCCACCAGCAGACCCGGACAGGTGGTCCGAGAGACCCAGTACTTC	CATSRPGQVVRETQYF
TRBV7-8	.	15	TRBJ2-5	.	TGTGCCAGCCCTCCCGTAAGAGATGGCCAAGAGACCCAGTACTTC	CASPPVRDGQETQYF
TRBV5-4	TRBD1	14	TRBJ1-6	.	TGTGCCAGCAGACGTACAGGGGGCAGGTCACCCCTCCACTTT	CASRRTGGRSPLHF
TRBV15	.	15	TRBJ2-3	.	TGTGCCACCAGCAGAGGGGCCGGGAGCGGAGATACGCAGTATTTT	CATSRGAGSGDTQYF
TRBV7-2	.	13	TRBJ2-1	.	TGTGCCAGCAGCTTAGAGCAGGGACTGGAGCAGTTCTTC	CASSLEQGLEQFF
TRBV9	TRBD1	15	TRBJ2-7	.	TGTGCCAGCAGCGTACATTCACAGGGGGCCTACGAGCAGTACTTC	CASSVHSQGAYEQYF
TRBV6-1	.	12	TRBJ1-1	.	TGTGCCAGCAGCCTAGGGGGAAGGGGAGCTTTCTTT	CASSLGGRGAFF
TRBV2	.	14	TRBJ1-2	.	TGTGCCAGCAATACAGGAGTCTCTAACTATGGCTACACCTTC	CASNTGVSNYGYTF
TRBV5-4	.	14	TRBJ1-5	.	TGTGCCAGCAGCTTGGGAAGCAGCAATCAGCCCCAGCATTTT	CASSLGSSNQPQHF
TRBV27	TRBD1	16	TRBJ1-1	.	TGTGCCAGCAGTCTGGGACAGGCAGGGGTGAACACTGAAGCTTTCTTT	CASSLGQAGVNTEAFF
TRBV7-2	TRBD1	15	TRBJ2-7	.	TGTGCCAGCAGCTCCCCGGGACAGGGCCAATACGAGCAGTACTTC	CASSSPGQGQYEQYF
TRBV9	TRBD1	15	TRBJ2-1	.	TGTGCCAGCAGCGTAGGACAGGGAATTTACAATGAGCAGTTCTTC	CASSVGQGIYNEQFF
TRBV6-5	.	14	TRBJ1-5	.	TGTGCCAGCAAAGAACGGGACACCGATCAGCCCCAGCATTTT	CASKERDTDQPQHF
TRBV5-1	.	14	TRBJ2-5	.	TGCGCCAGCAGCTTTTCGAGCGCGAAAGAGACCCAGTACTTC	CASSFSSAKETQYF
TRBV27	TRBD2	13	TRBJ2-5	.	TGTGCCAGCAGTTTCGGGGGGACCGAGACCCAGTACTTC	CASSFGGTETQYF
TRBV5-1	TRBD1	14	TRBJ2-7	.	TGCGCCAGCAGCTTCGTGGGACAGAGTTACGAGCAGTACTTC	CASSFVGQSYEQYF
TRBV28	TRBD1	15	TRBJ1-2	.	TGTGCCAGCCGAATACCGGGACAGGGGAAGGCCGGCTACACCTTC	CASRIPGQGKAGYTF
TRBV5-8	.	15	TRBJ2-7	.	TGTGCCAGCAGCTTGCTCTCGCGACACCCCTACGAGCAGTACTTC	CASSLLSRHPYEQYF
TRBV5-1	TRBD1	14	TRBJ2-7	.	TGCGCCAGCAGCTTGGGGGACAGCTCCTACGAGCAGTACTTC	CASSLGDSSYEQYF
TRBV14	.	13	TRBJ1-5	.	TGTGCCAGCAGCCGCCGGCGGGGGCAGCCCCAGCATTTT	CASSRRRGQPQHF
TRBV5-6	.	15	TRBJ2-2	.	TGTGCCAGCAGCGTCCCGGGCCCCGGGGCCGGGGAGCTGTTTTTT	CASSVPGPGAGELFF
TRBV2	.	14	TRBJ2-7	few	TGTGCCAGCTACATCCTGGGCCTTACCTACGAGCAGTACTTC	CASYILGLTYEQYF
TRBV11-2	TRBD1	16	TRBJ2-3	.	TGTGCCAGCAGCGCGGGGACAGGGGGACCAGCAAATACGCAGTATTTT	CASSAGTGGPANTQYF
TRBV27	TRBD1	15	TRBJ2-7	.	TGTGCCAGCAGTTTAGCGGGACAGGTCTCCTACGAGCAGTACTTC	CASSLAGQVSYEQYF
TRBV6-6	.	15	TRBJ1-6	.	TGTGCCAGCAGTTATTCCCTTGAGGGAAAGATCCCCCTCCACTTT	CASSYSLEGKIPLHF
TRBV18	.	13	TRBJ2-1	.	TGTGCCAGCTCACCATCGGCCTACAATGAGCAGTTCTTC	CASSPSAYNEQFF
TRBV7-2	TRBD1	15	TRBJ2-2	.	TGTGCCAGCAGGGGGAAACGGACAGGGGCCGGGGAGCTGTTTTTT	CASRGKRTGAGELFF
TRBV20-1	.	11	TRBJ1-4	.	TGCAGTGCCCACTCTAAGGAAAAACTGTTTTTT	CSAHSKEKLFF
TRBV2	.	17	TRBJ2-3	.	TGTGCCAGCAGTGCCCAGGACGGGAAGTCTGGCACAGATACGCAGTATTTT	CASSAQDGKSGTDTQYF
TRBV18	TRBD2	16	TRBJ2-3	.	TGTGCCAGCTCACCAAGTCTAGCGGCTTACACAGATACGCAGTATTTT	CASSPSLAAYTDTQYF
TRBV6-1	TRBD2	16	TRBJ2-2	.	TGTGCCAGCAGTGCTCGGACTAGCGGTTTCACCGGGGAGCTGTTTTTT	CASSARTSGFTGELFF
TRBV6-1	.	15	TRBJ2-6	.	TGTGCCAGCAGGAGAGCGGACTCTGGGGCCAACGTCCTGACTTTC	CASRRADSGANVLTF
TRBV11-3	TRBD2	18	TRBJ2-3	.	TGTGCCAGCAGACAAATTCAACTAGCGGGGGGGCTCGCCGATACGCAGTATTTT	CASRQIQLAGGLADTQYF
TRBV2	TRBD2	15	TRBJ2-2	.	TGTGCCAGCAGTGTGCTAGCGGCGAACACCGGGGAGCTGTTTTTT	CASSVLAANTGELFF
TRBV9	.	14	TRBJ1-2	.	TGTGCCAGCAGCGTAGGTGGGGCTCCCTATGGCTACACCTTC	CASSVGGAPYGYTF
TRBV19	TRBD1	14	TRBJ1-2	.	TGTGCCAGTAGCCTGACAGGGTACGGCTATGGCTACACCTTC	CASSLTGYGYGYTF
TRBV28	TRBD2	18	TRBJ2-3	once	TGTGCCAGCACCACCTCTTTGGGACTAGCGGGAGACACAGATACGCAGTATTTT	CASTTSLGLAGDTDTQYF
TRBV11-2	.	16	TRBJ2-1	.	TGTGCCAGCAGCTTAGGCGGATTAAGCTCCTACAATGAGCAGTTCTTC	CASSLGGLSSYNEQFF
TRBV7-2	.	16	TRBJ1-5	.	TGTGCCAGCAGCTTATGGGCGGGCTCAGGTAATCAGCCCCAGCATTTT	CASSLWAGSGNQPQHF
TRBV7-2	TRBD1	13	TRBJ1-2	once	TGTGCCAGCAGCCTGACAGGGGCCTATGGCTACACCTTC	CASSLTGAYGYTF
TRBV19	.	13	TRBJ2-5	.	TGTGCCAGTAGTATAATCCTAGGGGGGACCCAGTACTTC	CASSIILGGTQYF
TRBV7-9	TRBD1	15	TRBJ1-5	.	TGTGCCAGCAGCACAGGACAGGGCGGGGTTCAGCCCCAGCATTTT	CASSTGQGGVQPQHF
TRBV6-5	.	13	TRBJ1-2	.	TGTGCCAGCAGTTACAGTGGTCAGAATGGCTACACCTTC	CASSYSGQNGYTF